A single sample is the source of the 3 T cell receptor beta chains below, sequenced in a study of T cell responses to AZD1222 COVID-19 vaccine. This table comes from immunoSEQ multiplex PCR, and its TCRdb copy is limited to in-frame clones, with some not included. Here the sample spans around 100,000 clones, approximately 90% being singletons. The sample consisted of peripheral blood, taken on day 0 of AZD1222 vaccination. These receptors were collected from an adult in good health.

The genes are TRBV7-6 and TRBJ2-1; 8 nucleotides match TRBD1. Unmatched junction bases numbered 6, after V lost 5 bases and J lost 6 bases. Germline CDR1 reads SGHVS; CDR2 reads FNYEAQ. The CDR3 spans 14 residues. The CDR3 sequence: CASSPGTGLNEQFF. The CDR3, as DNA: TGTGCCAGCAGCCCCGGGACAGGTCTCAATGAGCAGTTCTTC.

The rearrangement joins TRBV6-2 or TRBV6-3 to TRBJ2-1, with D possibly being TRBD1 (6 bases). This CDR3 comprises 19 residues. Trimming shortened V by 2 bases and J by 0 bases, and 20 bases separated the two germline ends. Germline V gives CDR1 MNHEY, CDR2 SVGEGT. The CDR3 here is CASSYIRGEGLGSYNEQFF. The CDR3 nucleotides read TGTGCCAGCAGTTACATCAGGGGAGAGGGGTTAGGCTCCTACAATGAGCAGTTCTTC.

The chain links TRBV29-1 to TRBJ1-5; no reliable D call. V was cut by 6 bases and J by 2 bases, with 14 bases left in between. This CDR3 comprises 14 residues. Germline CDR1 is SQVTM and CDR2 is ANQGSEA. CDR3 in DNA: TGCAGCGTCTCCTCTCGCCCTGGCAATCAGCCCCAGCATTTT. It encodes CSVSSRPGNQPQHF.